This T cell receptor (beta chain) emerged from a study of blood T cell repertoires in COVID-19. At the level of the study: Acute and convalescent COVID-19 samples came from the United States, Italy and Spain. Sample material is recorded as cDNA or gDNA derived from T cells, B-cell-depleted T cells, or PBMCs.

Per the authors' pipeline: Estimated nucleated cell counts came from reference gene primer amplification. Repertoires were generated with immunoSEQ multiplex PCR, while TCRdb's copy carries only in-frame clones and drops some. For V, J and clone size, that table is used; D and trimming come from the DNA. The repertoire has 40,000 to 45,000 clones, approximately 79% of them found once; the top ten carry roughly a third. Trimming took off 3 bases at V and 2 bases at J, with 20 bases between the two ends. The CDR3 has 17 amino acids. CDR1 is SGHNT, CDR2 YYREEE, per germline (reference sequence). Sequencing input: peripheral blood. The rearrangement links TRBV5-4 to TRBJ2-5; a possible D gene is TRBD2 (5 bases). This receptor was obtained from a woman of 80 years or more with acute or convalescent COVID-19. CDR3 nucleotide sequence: TGTGCCAGCAGCTCAGAGAGGGCCCGGCTGGGGCAAGAGACCCAGTACTTC. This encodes CASSSERARLGQETQYF. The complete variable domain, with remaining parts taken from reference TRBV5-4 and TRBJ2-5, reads ETGVTQSPTHLIKTRGQQVTLRCSSQSGHNTVSWYQQALGQGPQFIFQYYREEENGRGNFPPRFSGLQFPNYSSELNVNALELDDSALYLCASSSERARLGQETQYFGPGTRLLVL.